This T cell receptor beta chain was captured by sequencing in a study of blood T cell repertoires in COVID-19. Study-wide context: Acute and convalescent COVID-19 specimens originated in the United States, Italy and Spain. PBMCs, B-cell-depleted T cells, or T cells were the source of the cDNA or gDNA that made up the material.

Authors' methods: Cell counts per sample came from amplifying reference gene primers. Here immunoSEQ multiplex PCR was the method, and the copy in TCRdb shows in-frame clones only, minus some. That table gives V, J and clone size, and the DNA gave D and trimming. Here the sample spans about 200,000 clones, approximately 79% being singletons. V was pared by 0 bases and J by 10 bases, with 5 bases of the junction left unmatched. The CDR3 length is 15 residues. Germline CDR1 and CDR2: ENHRY and SYGVKD. The origin of this receptor is a middle-aged man who had recovered from COVID-19. V usage is TRBV10-3 and J usage is TRBJ2-2; TRBD2 aligns across 10 bases. The sequenced sample was peripheral blood. This chain's CDR3 is CAISESSAGGEELFF. CDR3 bases: TGTGCCATCAGTGAGTCGTCAGCGGGAGGGGAGGAGCTGTTTTTT.